The 15 T cell receptor beta chains presented below share a single source sample, sequenced in a study of OX40 agonist ivuxolimab in advanced cancers. The receptor library was made with the immunoSEQ multiplex PCR assay. TCRdb carries this immuneACCESS record with in-frame sequences only. Its versions omit some clonotypes, under half of them owing to an unresolved V gene in the studies checked, with the rest unexplained. The table for this sample lists 55,000 to 85,000 clones; just over 85% of them were counted only once. In total, the top ten clones hold under 3.5% of the sample. The source was CD4+ or CD8+ T cells sorted from blood, collected in a trial of the OX40 agonist ivuxolimab. Every receptor here comes from an adult with an advanced solid tumor such as melanoma, head and neck, liver or kidney cancer.

This chain connects TRBV28 to TRBJ1-5, with unresolved D. The CDR3 covers 16 residues. V was cut by 6 bases and J by 5 bases, with 20 bases left in between. Germline-derived CDR1 and CDR2 are MDHEN and SYDVKM. The CDR3 region has the DNA TGTGCCAGCAGACCAACACGGGGTGGTAGGGATCAGCCCCAGCATTTT. Its translation is CASRPTRGGRDQPQHF.

The V and J genes are TRBV19 and TRBJ1-5; no reliable D call. V shed 5 bases and J shed 1 base, with 6 bases lying between them. Germline loops: CDR1 LNHDA, CDR2 SQIVND (reference sequence). The CDR3 is 13 amino acids. This CDR3 is CASSLMSNQPQHF. The CDR3 region has the DNA TGTGCCAGTAGTTTGATGAGCAATCAGCCCCAGCATTTT. Full variable domain (rest looked up from reference TRBV19 and TRBJ1-5): DGGITQSPKYLFRKEGQNVTLSCEQNLNHDAMYWYRQDPGQGLRLIYYSQIVNDFQKGDIAEGYSVSREKKESFPLTVTSAQKNPTAFYLCASSLMSNQPQHFGDGTRLSIL.

The CDR3 coding sequence is TGTGCCAGCAGCTCCCAAGGGGGATGGGGCTACACCTTC. This encodes CASSSQGGWGYTF. The gene calls are TRBV7-2 and TRBJ1-2; weak D call: TRBD1 (6 bases). The CDR3 extends over 13 amino acids. Trimming pared 4 bases from V and 8 bases from J, leaving 14 bases between. Germline CDR1 reads SGHTA; CDR2 reads FQGNSA.

J is TRBJ1-2 and V is TRBV28; D gene ambiguous. Trimming stripped 1 base from V and 4 bases from J, with 10 bases between. The germline gives CDR1 MDHEN, CDR2 SYDVKM. The CDR3 loop spans 14 amino acids. CDR3 in amino acids: CASSLFGRGYGYTF. The CDR3 DNA sequence: TGTGCCAGCAGTTTATTTGGACGGGGCTATGGCTACACCTTC.

J is TRBJ1-4 and V is TRBV6-1; D gene ambiguous. The CDR3 has 14 residues. Looked up from germline, CDR1 is MNHNS and CDR2 is SASEGT. The germline V and J ends were trimmed by 4 bases and 8 bases, with 14 bases remaining between them. The CDR3 region has the DNA TGTGCCAGCAGTGCCTTTTTTGGGTCGGAAAAACTGTTTTTT. It encodes CASSAFFGSEKLFF.

The chain joins TRBV30 to TRBJ2-7; unclear D gene. Germline loops: CDR1 GTSNPN, CDR2 SVGIG (reference sequence). V was trimmed by 5 bases and J by 2 bases, leaving 16 bases between them. CDR3 length: 14 residues. CDR3 coding DNA: TGTGCCTGGTCCCCGCGGCTAGGGCCCTACGAGCAGTACTTC. Its translation: CAWSPRLGPYEQYF.

The chain couples TRBV6-1 to TRBJ2-7; 8 nucleotides agree with TRBD2. The CDR3 runs to 18 residues. The V and J ends lost 1 base and 1 base, in that order; junction bases with no gene match: 12. CDR1 is MNHNS, CDR2 SASEGT, per germline. The CDR3 sequence is CASSEVSGGRGSSYEQYF. CDR3 bases: TGTGCCAGCAGTGAAGTTTCGGGAGGGAGGGGGAGTTCCTACGAGCAGTACTTC.

The rearrangement uses TRBV6-6 and TRBJ1-1; the D gene is possibly TRBD1 (5 bases). CDR1 and CDR2 (germline): MNHNY, SVGAGI (reference sequence). This CDR3 contains 14 residues. V lost 0 bases, J lost 4 bases, and 9 bases lay in between. The CDR3 DNA follows: TGTGCCAGCAGTTACTCGGCAAGGGGCACTGAAGCTTTCTTT. The encoded protein is CASSYSARGTEAFF.

This clone was recorded once. The rearrangement uses TRBV28 and TRBJ1-4; D ambiguous. CDR3 length: 11 amino acids. Deletions cut 6 bases from V and 8 bases from J, with 7 bases between. Germline V CDR1 and CDR2: MDHEN, SYDVKM. The CDR3 DNA is TGTGCCAGCAGCCCTAGGGAAAAACTGTTTTTT. This gives the protein CASSPREKLFF.

V and J are TRBV29-1 and TRBJ1-1, with D possibly being TRBD1 (5 bases). Germline lookup yields CDR1 SQVTM and CDR2 ANQGSEA. V lost 0 bases to trimming and J lost 1 base, with 9 bases between them. The CDR3 is made up of 14 amino acids. The CDR3 DNA reads as TGCAGCGTTGAAGACCGGGACGGGAACACTGAAGCTTTCTTT. Residues: CSVEDRDGNTEAFF.

This clone has more than one count but fewer than ten. The chain carries TRBV30 and TRBJ2-7, with D possibly matching TRBD2 (5 bases). Per germline, CDR1 GTSNPN and CDR2 SVGIG (reference sequence). Trimming shortened V by 1 base and J by 3 bases, and 10 bases separated the two germline ends. The CDR3 sequence is 13 residues long. This CDR3 reads CAWSGTYNYEQYF. CDR3 bases: TGTGCCTGGAGTGGGACTTATAACTACGAGCAGTACTTC.

The chain is built from TRBV28 and TRBJ2-5; 8 bases fit TRBD2. The V gene end was trimmed by 4 bases and the J gene end by 4 bases; junction bases not matched to a gene: 8. Germline-derived CDR1 and CDR2 are MDHEN and SYDVKM. The CDR3 is made up of 15 amino acids. For the CDR3, the DNA is TGTGCCAGCAGTTCCCCCGCAGCGGGGGTAGAGACCCAGTACTTC. Protein: CASSSPAAGVETQYF.

With respect to this clone: Other DNA sequences in the sample encode the same CDR3. This sequence joins TRBV30 and TRBJ1-2; possibly TRBD1 for D (6 bases). The CDR3 totals 16 residues. V was shortened by 1 base and J by 0 bases, with 15 bases between the two germline ends. The germline V gene encodes CDR1 GTSNPN and CDR2 SVGIG (reference sequence). CDR3 coding DNA: TGTGCCTGGAGTGGTGGAAGCGGGGGCCCTAACTATGGCTACACCTTC. Translated: CAWSGGSGGPNYGYTF.

V and J are TRBV29-1 and TRBJ2-3; tentatively, D is TRBD1 or TRBD2 (6 bases each). The CDR3 has 14 amino acids. Germline V lookup: CDR1 SQVTM, CDR2 ANQGSEA. The germline V and J ends were trimmed by 6 bases and 2 bases, with 15 bases remaining between them. The CDR3 sequence: CSVRRGGHTDTQYF. CDR3 in DNA: TGCAGCGTACGTAGAGGGGGGCACACAGATACGCAGTATTTT.

The chain combines TRBV19 with TRBJ1-2; D gene uncertain. The V gene lost 5 bases and the J gene lost 7 bases, with 8 bases spanning the gap. CDR1 and CDR2 from the germline V gene are LNHDA and SQIVND (reference sequence). This CDR3 has 11 residues. For the CDR3, the DNA is TGTGCCAGTAGTTACGAAATTGGCTACACCTTC. Translation: CASSYEIGYTF.